A selection of T cell receptor beta chains follows, all from one sample in a study of blood T cell repertoires in COVID-19. Profiling relied on immunoSEQ multiplex PCR, and the TCRdb table lists in-frame clones only, not all of them. The sample shows approximately 170,000 clones, around 85% of them seen only once. Sequencing used peripheral blood. The source is a middle-aged man with active or convalescent COVID-19. Each CDR3 is given with its conserved first and last residue. D genes are given only for firm matches. Size tells how often a clone was seen (once, few, many) or the class of an expanded clone, and some rows leave it out.

clone_size: -
j_call: TRBJ1-1
v_call: TRBV5-1
d_call: -
cdr3_nt: TGCGCCAGCAGCTTGGTATCTTCCAGTAACGCTGAAGCTTTCTTT
cdr3_aa: CASSLVSSSNAEAFF

clone_size: -
j_call: TRBJ2-7
v_call: TRBV11-2
d_call: TRBD1
cdr3_nt: TGTGCCAGCAGCTTAGGTGCGGGACAGGGCTACGAGCAGTACTTC
cdr3_aa: CASSLGAGQGYEQYF

clone_size: -
j_call: TRBJ1-1
v_call: TRBV7-3
d_call: -
cdr3_nt: TGTGCCAGCAGCTTAACCTGGAGCACTGAAGCTTTCTTT
cdr3_aa: CASSLTWSTEAFF

clone_size: -
j_call: TRBJ2-7
v_call: TRBV5-1
d_call: TRBD1
cdr3_nt: TGCGCCAGCAGCCCTGGACAGGGAGTGGGTTACGAGCAGTACTTC
cdr3_aa: CASSPGQGVGYEQYF

clone_size: -
j_call: TRBJ2-7
v_call: TRBV12-3/TRBV12-4
d_call: -
cdr3_nt: TGTGCCAGCAGTAGCCAGGGTTACGAGCAGTACTTC
cdr3_aa: CASSSQGYEQYF

clone_size: once
j_call: TRBJ1-1
v_call: TRBV30
d_call: TRBD1
cdr3_nt: TGTGCCTGGAAACGACAGGGTTCGGGCACTGAAGCTTTCTTT
cdr3_aa: CAWKRQGSGTEAFF

clone_size: -
j_call: TRBJ1-5
v_call: TRBV18
d_call: -
cdr3_nt: TGTGCCAGCTCACCAGACAGCTATAGCAATCAGCCCCAGCATTTT
cdr3_aa: CASSPDSYSNQPQHF

clone_size: -
j_call: TRBJ1-2
v_call: TRBV29-1
d_call: TRBD1
cdr3_nt: TGCAGCGTAAACAGGGGGTTGGGCTACACCTTC
cdr3_aa: CSVNRGLGYTF

clone_size: -
j_call: TRBJ1-2
v_call: TRBV5-6
d_call: TRBD1
cdr3_nt: TGTGCCAGCAGTAGAGGACAGGGTCGGGGCTACACCTTC
cdr3_aa: CASSRGQGRGYTF

clone_size: -
j_call: TRBJ2-7
v_call: TRBV6-5
d_call: -
cdr3_nt: TGTGCCAGCAGTTACGGGCAGGGCCTCTCCTACGAGCAGTACTTC
cdr3_aa: CASSYGQGLSYEQYF

clone_size: -
j_call: TRBJ2-2
v_call: TRBV4-3
d_call: -
cdr3_nt: TGCGCCAGCAGCCAAGAGCCTGCTATAGCCGGGGAGCTGTTTTTT
cdr3_aa: CASSQEPAIAGELFF

clone_size: -
j_call: TRBJ2-7
v_call: TRBV29-1
d_call: TRBD1
cdr3_nt: TGCAGCGGAACAGGGGCCTACGAGCAGTACTTC
cdr3_aa: CSGTGAYEQYF

clone_size: -
j_call: TRBJ2-7
v_call: TRBV11-2
d_call: TRBD1
cdr3_nt: TGTGCCAGCAGCTTAGTTGCGACAGGGGGCTACGAGCAGTACTTC
cdr3_aa: CASSLVATGGYEQYF

clone_size: few
j_call: TRBJ2-3
v_call: TRBV18
d_call: TRBD2
cdr3_nt: TGTGCCAGCTCACCGATCTCTAGCGGACCAGATACGCAGTATTTT
cdr3_aa: CASSPISSGPDTQYF

clone_size: -
j_call: TRBJ1-6
v_call: TRBV6-5
d_call: TRBD1
cdr3_nt: TGTGCCAGCAGTTTTTCGGGACAGCTGTCGTCACCCCTCCACTTT
cdr3_aa: CASSFSGQLSSPLHF

clone_size: once
j_call: TRBJ1-2
v_call: TRBV30
d_call: TRBD1
cdr3_nt: TGTGCCTGGAGTGGTCCCGGGACAGGGATTTGGTATGGCTACACCTTC
cdr3_aa: CAWSGPGTGIWYGYTF

clone_size: -
j_call: TRBJ2-1
v_call: TRBV6-5
d_call: -
cdr3_nt: TGTGCCAGCCGGATGACTTTCAATGAGCAGTTCTTC
cdr3_aa: CASRMTFNEQFF

clone_size: -
j_call: TRBJ2-3
v_call: TRBV9
d_call: -
cdr3_nt: TGTGCCAGCAGCGTGGGGGGGCAAGATACGCAGTATTTT
cdr3_aa: CASSVGGQDTQYF

clone_size: -
j_call: TRBJ2-1
v_call: TRBV4-1
d_call: -
cdr3_nt: TGCGCCAGCAGCCACCCTAGTGGAGCGAGAAACTACAATGAGCAGTTCTTC
cdr3_aa: CASSHPSGARNYNEQFF

clone_size: -
j_call: TRBJ1-3
v_call: TRBV10-3
d_call: -
cdr3_nt: TGTGCCATCGGACAGTACTACTCTGGAAACACCATATATTTT
cdr3_aa: CAIGQYYSGNTIYF

clone_size: -
j_call: TRBJ2-7
v_call: TRBV4-1
d_call: -
cdr3_nt: TGCGCCAGCAGCCATAGTCCGGGGGTTCCCTACGAGCAGTACTTC
cdr3_aa: CASSHSPGVPYEQYF

clone_size: -
j_call: TRBJ2-3
v_call: TRBV25-1
d_call: -
cdr3_nt: TGTGCCAGCAGTGAATCAGGCAGTATCGCAGATACGCAGTATTTT
cdr3_aa: CASSESGSIADTQYF

clone_size: -
j_call: TRBJ2-7
v_call: TRBV5-1
d_call: -
cdr3_nt: TGCGCCAGCCGAAAGGAGCCCCAAACCTACGAGCAGTACTTC
cdr3_aa: CASRKEPQTYEQYF

clone_size: -
j_call: TRBJ2-3
v_call: TRBV5-4
d_call: -
cdr3_nt: TGTGCCAGCAGCCCCGGAGGGGCCCCCCCATCCACAGATACGCAGTATTTT
cdr3_aa: CASSPGGAPPSTDTQYF

clone_size: -
j_call: TRBJ2-5
v_call: TRBV28
d_call: TRBD2
cdr3_nt: TGTGCCAGCAGTAGACTAGCGGGAGATAGTAGGAAGACCCAGTACTTC
cdr3_aa: CASSRLAGDSRKTQYF

clone_size: -
j_call: TRBJ1-2
v_call: TRBV29-1
d_call: -
cdr3_nt: TGCAGCGTTGCCCCAGGGAGGATGGATGGCTACACCTTC
cdr3_aa: CSVAPGRMDGYTF

clone_size: -
j_call: TRBJ1-5
v_call: TRBV28
d_call: TRBD1
cdr3_nt: TGTGCCAGCAGTTTGACAGGGCTTGGCAATCAGCCCCAGCATTTT
cdr3_aa: CASSLTGLGNQPQHF

clone_size: -
j_call: TRBJ2-2
v_call: TRBV3-1/TRBV3-2
d_call: -
cdr3_nt: TGTGCCAGCAGCCAAGACAGGCGCGCGGGACAGCAGAACACCGGGGAGCTGTTTTTT
cdr3_aa: CASSQDRRAGQQNTGELFF

clone_size: -
j_call: TRBJ1-5
v_call: TRBV4-2
d_call: -
cdr3_nt: TGTGCCAGCAGCCAATCAGAGGTTCAGTATCAGCCCCAGCATTTT
cdr3_aa: CASSQSEVQYQPQHF

clone_size: -
j_call: TRBJ2-1
v_call: TRBV30
d_call: -
cdr3_nt: TGTGCCTGGACCCGGACTATCTACAATGAGCAGTTCTTC
cdr3_aa: CAWTRTIYNEQFF

clone_size: -
j_call: TRBJ2-3
v_call: TRBV19
d_call: -
cdr3_nt: TGTGCCAGTAGTATAGGGGGCGGGGGCACAGATACGCAGTATTTT
cdr3_aa: CASSIGGGGTDTQYF

clone_size: -
j_call: TRBJ1-3
v_call: TRBV7-2
d_call: TRBD1
cdr3_nt: TGTGCCAGCAGCGGACAGGCGCGAAACACCATATATTTT
cdr3_aa: CASSGQARNTIYF

clone_size: once
j_call: TRBJ1-2
v_call: TRBV19
d_call: -
cdr3_nt: TGTGCCAGTAGTCCGGGACACTCCCTAGGCTACACCTTC
cdr3_aa: CASSPGHSLGYTF

clone_size: -
j_call: TRBJ2-1
v_call: TRBV5-6
d_call: TRBD2
cdr3_nt: TGTGCCAGCAGCCCCATACTACTAGCGGGGGGATACAATGAGCAGTTCTTC
cdr3_aa: CASSPILLAGGYNEQFF

clone_size: -
j_call: TRBJ1-5
v_call: TRBV2
d_call: TRBD1
cdr3_nt: TGTGCCAGCAGTGGGGACCAGGGGGTCCAGCCCCAGCATTTT
cdr3_aa: CASSGDQGVQPQHF

clone_size: -
j_call: TRBJ1-1
v_call: TRBV6-1
d_call: -
cdr3_nt: TGTGCCAGCAGTGAAACCCCCGGGACATCGCTGGAGGCTTTCTTT
cdr3_aa: CASSETPGTSLEAFF

clone_size: -
j_call: TRBJ2-3
v_call: TRBV18
d_call: TRBD2
cdr3_nt: TGTGCCAGCTCACCATTGCCTAGCGGGGGGGTCGCAGATACGCAGTATTTT
cdr3_aa: CASSPLPSGGVADTQYF

clone_size: -
j_call: TRBJ1-3
v_call: TRBV9
d_call: -
cdr3_nt: TGTGCCAGCAGCGTAGGCGGGACCTCTGGAAACACCATATATTTT
cdr3_aa: CASSVGGTSGNTIYF

clone_size: -
j_call: TRBJ1-1
v_call: TRBV29-1
d_call: TRBD1
cdr3_nt: TGCAGCGTTGAAGAGCGTAACAGGGGGACAGAAGCTTTCTTT
cdr3_aa: CSVEERNRGTEAFF

clone_size: -
j_call: TRBJ1-2
v_call: TRBV30
d_call: -
cdr3_nt: TGTGCCTGGAGTGTTTTTGGGGCAGAGGCTAACTATGGCTACACCTTC
cdr3_aa: CAWSVFGAEANYGYTF

clone_size: -
j_call: TRBJ1-4
v_call: TRBV5-1
d_call: TRBD1
cdr3_nt: TGCGCCAGCAGCTTAGGACAGGGACCAACTAATGAAAAACTGTTTTTT
cdr3_aa: CASSLGQGPTNEKLFF

clone_size: -
j_call: TRBJ1-1
v_call: TRBV30
d_call: -
cdr3_nt: TGTGCCTGGAGCGGGGGGACCCAGCCGTATGGAGCTTTCTTT
cdr3_aa: CAWSGGTQPYGAFF

clone_size: -
j_call: TRBJ1-3
v_call: TRBV9
d_call: -
cdr3_nt: TGTGCCAGCAGCGCGACAGGTGTTCCTGGAAACACCATATATTTT
cdr3_aa: CASSATGVPGNTIYF

clone_size: -
j_call: TRBJ1-2
v_call: TRBV6-5
d_call: -
cdr3_nt: TGTGCCAGCAGGGCCCGGGGGAGCTACTATGGCTACACCTTC
cdr3_aa: CASRARGSYYGYTF

clone_size: -
j_call: TRBJ1-2
v_call: TRBV6-2/TRBV6-3
d_call: TRBD1
cdr3_nt: TGTGCCAGCAGTCCCGCCCAACAGGGGACCCAACCACCCTGGCTCTATGGCTACACCTTC
cdr3_aa: CASSPAQQGTQPPWLYGYTF

clone_size: few
j_call: TRBJ1-2
v_call: TRBV7-2
d_call: -
cdr3_nt: TGTGCCAGCAGCTTAGGGGGCAGTACTGGGTATGGCTACACCTTC
cdr3_aa: CASSLGGSTGYGYTF

clone_size: -
j_call: TRBJ1-1
v_call: TRBV10-3
d_call: TRBD1
cdr3_nt: TGTGCCATCAGCCAACAGGGGGCTTTTGAAGCTTTCTTT
cdr3_aa: CAISQQGAFEAFF

clone_size: -
j_call: TRBJ1-2
v_call: TRBV7-2
d_call: -
cdr3_nt: TGTGCCAGCAGCTTAGTCGGAGGTAGCGGAGGCTATGGCTACACCTTC
cdr3_aa: CASSLVGGSGGYGYTF

clone_size: -
j_call: TRBJ2-7
v_call: TRBV28
d_call: TRBD1
cdr3_nt: TGTGCCAGCAGTGCTCAGGGGGCGCGACTCCACGAGCAGTACTTC
cdr3_aa: CASSAQGARLHEQYF

clone_size: -
j_call: TRBJ2-5
v_call: TRBV5-1
d_call: TRBD1
cdr3_nt: TGCGCCAGCCGCATCGGACAGGGGGCCTCCAGGGAGACCCAGTACTTC
cdr3_aa: CASRIGQGASRETQYF